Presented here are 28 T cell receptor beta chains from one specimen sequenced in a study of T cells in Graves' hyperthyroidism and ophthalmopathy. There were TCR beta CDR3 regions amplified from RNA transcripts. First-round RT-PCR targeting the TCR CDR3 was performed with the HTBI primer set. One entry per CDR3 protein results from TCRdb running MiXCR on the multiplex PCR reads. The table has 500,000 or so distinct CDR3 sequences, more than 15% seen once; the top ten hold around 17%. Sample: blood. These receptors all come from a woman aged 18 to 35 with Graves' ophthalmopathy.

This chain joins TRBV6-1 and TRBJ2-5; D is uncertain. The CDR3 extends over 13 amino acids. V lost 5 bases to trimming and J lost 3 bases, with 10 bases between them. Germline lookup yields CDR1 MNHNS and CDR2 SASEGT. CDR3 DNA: TGTGCCAGCAGTCTTTGGTGGGAAGAGACCCAGTACTTC. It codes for CASSLWWEETQYF.

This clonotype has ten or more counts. The CDR3 here is CSARRTVVYGYTF. CDR3 nucleotide sequence: TGCAGTGCTAGAAGGACGGTTGTATATGGCTACACCTTC. The V gene is TRBV20-1, the J gene TRBJ1-2, with D unclear. Trimming left V 2 bases short and J 5 bases short, with 12 bases between. CDR3 size: 13 residues. Germline loops: CDR1 DFQATT, CDR2 SNEGSKA (reference sequence).

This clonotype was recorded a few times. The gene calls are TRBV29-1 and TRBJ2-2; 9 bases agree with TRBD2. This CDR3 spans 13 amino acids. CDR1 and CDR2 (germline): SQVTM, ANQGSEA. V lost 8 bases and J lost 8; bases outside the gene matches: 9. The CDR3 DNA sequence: TGCAGCACGACGAGCGGGAGGACTGGGGAGCTGTTTTTT. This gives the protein CSTTSGRTGELFF.

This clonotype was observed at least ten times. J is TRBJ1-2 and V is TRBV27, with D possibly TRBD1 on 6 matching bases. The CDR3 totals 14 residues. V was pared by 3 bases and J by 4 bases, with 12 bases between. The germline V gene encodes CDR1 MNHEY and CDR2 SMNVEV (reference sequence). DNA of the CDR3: TGTGCCAGCAGTTTGCAGGGGTTGGGCTATGGCTACACCTTC. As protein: CASSLQGLGYGYTF.

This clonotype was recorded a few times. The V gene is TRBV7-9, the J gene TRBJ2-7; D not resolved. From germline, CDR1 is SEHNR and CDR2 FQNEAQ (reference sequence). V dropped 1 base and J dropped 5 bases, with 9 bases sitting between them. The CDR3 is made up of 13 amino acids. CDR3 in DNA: TGTGCCAGCAGCTTAGAGGAGTCCCACGAGCAGTACTTC. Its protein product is CASSLEESHEQYF.

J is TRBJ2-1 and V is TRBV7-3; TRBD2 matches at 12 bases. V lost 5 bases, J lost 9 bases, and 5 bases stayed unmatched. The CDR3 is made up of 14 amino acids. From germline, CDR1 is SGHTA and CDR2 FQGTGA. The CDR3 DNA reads TGTGCCAGCAGCATACTAGCGGGGGGTACTGAGCAGTTCTTC. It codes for CASSILAGGTEQFF.

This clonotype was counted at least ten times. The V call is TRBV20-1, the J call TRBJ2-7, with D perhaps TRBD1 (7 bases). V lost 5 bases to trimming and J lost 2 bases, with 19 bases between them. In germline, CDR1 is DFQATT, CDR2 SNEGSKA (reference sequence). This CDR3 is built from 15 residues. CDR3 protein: CSARRGDRGTYEQYF. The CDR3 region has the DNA TGCAGTGCTCGGAGGGGGGACAGAGGCACCTACGAGCAGTACTTC.

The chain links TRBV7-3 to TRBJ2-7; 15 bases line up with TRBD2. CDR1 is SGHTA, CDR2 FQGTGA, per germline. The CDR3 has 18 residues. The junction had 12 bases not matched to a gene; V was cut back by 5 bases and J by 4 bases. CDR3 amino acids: CASSPLGGGLAGGYEQYF. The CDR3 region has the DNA TGTGCCAGCAGCCCCCTCGGGGGTGGACTAGCGGGGGGGTACGAGCAGTACTTC.

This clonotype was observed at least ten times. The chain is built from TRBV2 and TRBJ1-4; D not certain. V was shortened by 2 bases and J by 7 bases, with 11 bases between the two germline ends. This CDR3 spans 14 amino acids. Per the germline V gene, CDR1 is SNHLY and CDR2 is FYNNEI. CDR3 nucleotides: TGTGCCAGCAGTGAAAGAGGGTGGGGTGAAAAACTGTTTTTT. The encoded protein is CASSERGWGEKLFF.

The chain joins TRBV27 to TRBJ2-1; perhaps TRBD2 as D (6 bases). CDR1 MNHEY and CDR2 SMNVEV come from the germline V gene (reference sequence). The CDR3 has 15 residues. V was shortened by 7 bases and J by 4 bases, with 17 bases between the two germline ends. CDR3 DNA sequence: TGTGCCAGCACTTCCGTGAGACTAGGATACAATGAGCAGTTCTTC. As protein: CASTSVRLGYNEQFF.

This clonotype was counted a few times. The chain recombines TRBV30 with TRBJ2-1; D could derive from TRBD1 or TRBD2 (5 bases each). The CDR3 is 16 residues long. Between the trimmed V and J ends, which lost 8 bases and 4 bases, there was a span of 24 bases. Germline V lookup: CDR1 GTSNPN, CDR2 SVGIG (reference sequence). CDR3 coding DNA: TGTGCCCTCGAGGGGCCACCTATGGGGGTTTACAATGAGCAGTTCTTC. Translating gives CALEGPPMGVYNEQFF.

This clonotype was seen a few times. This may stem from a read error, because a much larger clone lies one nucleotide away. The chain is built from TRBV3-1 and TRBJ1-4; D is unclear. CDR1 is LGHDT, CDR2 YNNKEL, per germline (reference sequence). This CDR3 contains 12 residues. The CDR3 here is CASNQDEEKLFF. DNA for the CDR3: TGTGCCAGCAACCAAGATGAAGAAAAACTGTTTTTT.

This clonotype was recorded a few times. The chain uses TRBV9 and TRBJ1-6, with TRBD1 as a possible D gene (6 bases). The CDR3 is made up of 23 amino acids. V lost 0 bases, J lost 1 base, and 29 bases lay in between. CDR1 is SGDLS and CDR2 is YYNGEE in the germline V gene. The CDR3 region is CASSVGWAIQGLMGVSYNSPLHF. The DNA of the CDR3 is TGTGCCAGCAGCGTAGGATGGGCAATCCAGGGGTTAATGGGAGTTTCCTATAATTCACCCCTCCACTTT.

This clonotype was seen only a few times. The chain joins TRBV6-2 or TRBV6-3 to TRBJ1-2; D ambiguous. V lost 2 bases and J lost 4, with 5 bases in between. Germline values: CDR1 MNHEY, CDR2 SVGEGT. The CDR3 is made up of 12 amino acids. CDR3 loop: CASSYQVYGYTF. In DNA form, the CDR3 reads TGTGCCAGCAGTTACCAGGTCTATGGCTACACCTTC.

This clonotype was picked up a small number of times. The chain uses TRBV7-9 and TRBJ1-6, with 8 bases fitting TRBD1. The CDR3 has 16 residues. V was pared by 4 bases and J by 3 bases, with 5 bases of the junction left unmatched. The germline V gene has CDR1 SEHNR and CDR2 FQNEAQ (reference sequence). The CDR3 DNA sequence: TGTGCCAGCAGCTCCAACGACAGGGGCTATAATTCACCCCTCCACTTT. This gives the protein CASSSNDRGYNSPLHF.

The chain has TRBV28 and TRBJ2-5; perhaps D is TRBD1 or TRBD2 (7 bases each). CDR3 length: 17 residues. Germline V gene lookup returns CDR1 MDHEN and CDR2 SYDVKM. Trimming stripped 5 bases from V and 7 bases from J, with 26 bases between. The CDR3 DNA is TGTGCCAGCAGTGAACCCTCAGAGGGGGCAACGGGAGGGACCCAGTACTTC. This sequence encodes CASSEPSEGATGGTQYF.

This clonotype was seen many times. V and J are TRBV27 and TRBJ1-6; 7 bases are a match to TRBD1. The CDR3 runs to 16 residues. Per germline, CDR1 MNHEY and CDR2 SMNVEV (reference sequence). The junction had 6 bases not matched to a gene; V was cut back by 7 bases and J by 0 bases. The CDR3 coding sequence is TGTGCCAGCACTACCACAGGGGTCTCCTATAATTCACCCCTCCACTTT. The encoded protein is CASTTTGVSYNSPLHF.

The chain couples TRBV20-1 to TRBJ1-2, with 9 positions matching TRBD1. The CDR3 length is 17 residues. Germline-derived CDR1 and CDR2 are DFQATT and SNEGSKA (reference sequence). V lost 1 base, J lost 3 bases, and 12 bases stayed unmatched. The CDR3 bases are TGCAGTGCTAGAGGCCCCTTCGGGACAGGGCTGGACTATGGCTACACCTTC. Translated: CSARGPFGTGLDYGYTF.

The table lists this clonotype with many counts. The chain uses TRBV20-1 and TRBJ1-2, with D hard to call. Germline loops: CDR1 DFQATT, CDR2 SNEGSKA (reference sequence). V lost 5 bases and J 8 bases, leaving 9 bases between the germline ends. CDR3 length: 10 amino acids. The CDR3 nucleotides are TGCAGTGCTGCAACCCGGGGCTACACCTTC. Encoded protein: CSAATRGYTF.

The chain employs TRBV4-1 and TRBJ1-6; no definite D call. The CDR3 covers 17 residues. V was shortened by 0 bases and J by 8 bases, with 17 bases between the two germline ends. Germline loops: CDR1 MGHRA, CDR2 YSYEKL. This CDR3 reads CASSQDGFVGSYSPLHF. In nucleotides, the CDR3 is TGCGCCAGCAGCCAAGATGGTTTCGTAGGGAGTTATTCACCCCTCCACTTT.

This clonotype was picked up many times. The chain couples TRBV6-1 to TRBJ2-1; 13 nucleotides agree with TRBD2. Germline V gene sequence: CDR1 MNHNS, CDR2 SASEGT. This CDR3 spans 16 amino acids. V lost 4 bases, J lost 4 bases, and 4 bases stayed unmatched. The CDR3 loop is CASSASTSGGYNEQFF. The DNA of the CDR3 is TGTGCCAGCAGTGCGTCGACTAGCGGGGGGTACAATGAGCAGTTCTTC.

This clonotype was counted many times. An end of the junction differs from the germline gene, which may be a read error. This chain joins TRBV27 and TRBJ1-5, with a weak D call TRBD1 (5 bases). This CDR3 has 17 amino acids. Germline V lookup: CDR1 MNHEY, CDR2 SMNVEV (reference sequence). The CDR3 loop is CASSYGTPFHSDQPQHF. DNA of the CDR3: TGTGCCAGCAGCTACGGGACGCCTTTTCATAGCGATCAGCCCCAGCATTTT.

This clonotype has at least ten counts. The CDR3, as DNA: TGTGCCAGCAGCCAAGGGGGCGTTGGGGCTTTCTTT. Translating it yields CASSQGGVGAFF. The chain links TRBV3-1 to TRBJ1-1, with TRBD1 as a possible D gene (5 bases). The CDR3 is 12 amino acids. The ends were cut back, 1 base at V and 11 bases at J, with 11 bases in the middle. CDR1 LGHDT and CDR2 YNNKEL come from the germline V gene (reference sequence).

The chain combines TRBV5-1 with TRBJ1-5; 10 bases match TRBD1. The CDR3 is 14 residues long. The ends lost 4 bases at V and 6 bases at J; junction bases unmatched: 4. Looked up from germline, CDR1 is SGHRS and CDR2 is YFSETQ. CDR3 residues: CASSAGTGVQPQHF. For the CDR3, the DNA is TGCGCCAGCAGCGCCGGGACAGGGGTTCAGCCCCAGCATTTT. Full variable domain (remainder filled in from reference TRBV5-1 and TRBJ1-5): KAGVTQTPRYLIKTRGQQVTLSCSPISGHRSVSWYQQTPGQGLQFLFEYFSETQRNKGNFPGRFSGRQFSNSRSEMNVSTLELGDSALYLCASSAGTGVQPQHFGDGTRLSIL.

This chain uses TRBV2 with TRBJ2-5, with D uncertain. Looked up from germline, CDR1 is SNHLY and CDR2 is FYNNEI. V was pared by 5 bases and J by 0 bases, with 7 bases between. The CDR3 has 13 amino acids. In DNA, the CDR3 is TGTGCCAGCAGTCCACTGTACCAAGAGACCCAGTACTTC. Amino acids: CASSPLYQETQYF.

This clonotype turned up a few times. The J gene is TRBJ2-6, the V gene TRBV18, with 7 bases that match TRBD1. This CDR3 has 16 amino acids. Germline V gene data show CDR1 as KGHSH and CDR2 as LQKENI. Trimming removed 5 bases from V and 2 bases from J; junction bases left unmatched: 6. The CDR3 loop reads CASSRDRLTGANVLTF. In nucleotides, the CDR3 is TGTGCCAGCTCAAGGGACAGACTAACTGGGGCCAACGTCCTGACTTTC.

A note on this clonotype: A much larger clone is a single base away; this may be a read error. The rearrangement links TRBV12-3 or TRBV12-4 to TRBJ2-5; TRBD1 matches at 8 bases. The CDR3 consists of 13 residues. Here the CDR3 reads CASRRQGSETQCF. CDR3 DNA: TGTGCCAGCAGGCGACAGGGGTCTGAGACCCAGTGCTTC.

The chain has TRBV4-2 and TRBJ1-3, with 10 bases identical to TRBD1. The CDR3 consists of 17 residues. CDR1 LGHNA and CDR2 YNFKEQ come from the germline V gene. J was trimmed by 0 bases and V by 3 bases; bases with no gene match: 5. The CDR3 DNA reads TGTGCCAGCAGCCATGGACAGGGGGAGAGCTCTGGAAACACCATATATTTT. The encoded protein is CASSHGQGESSGNTIYF.